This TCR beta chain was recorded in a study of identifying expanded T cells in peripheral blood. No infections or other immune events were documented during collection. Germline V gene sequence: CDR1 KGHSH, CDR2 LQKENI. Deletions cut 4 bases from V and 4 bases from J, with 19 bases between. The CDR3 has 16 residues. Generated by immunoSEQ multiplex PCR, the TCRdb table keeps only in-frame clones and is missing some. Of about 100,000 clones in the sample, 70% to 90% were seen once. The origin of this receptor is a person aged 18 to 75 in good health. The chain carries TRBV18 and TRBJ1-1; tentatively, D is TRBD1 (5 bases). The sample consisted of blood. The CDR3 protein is CASSLMDQGGSTEAFF. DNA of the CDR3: TGTGCCAGCTCACTTATGGACCAGGGTGGCTCCACTGAAGCTTTCTTT.